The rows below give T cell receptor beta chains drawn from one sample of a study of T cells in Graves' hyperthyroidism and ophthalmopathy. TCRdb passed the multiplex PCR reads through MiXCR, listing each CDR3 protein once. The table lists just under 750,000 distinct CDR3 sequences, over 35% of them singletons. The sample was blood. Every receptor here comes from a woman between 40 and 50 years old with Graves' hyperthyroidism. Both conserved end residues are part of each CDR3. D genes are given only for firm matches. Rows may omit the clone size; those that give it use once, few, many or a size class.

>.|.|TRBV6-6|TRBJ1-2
CASSYQYDYTF
TGTGCCAGCAGTTACCAGTATGACTACACCTTC
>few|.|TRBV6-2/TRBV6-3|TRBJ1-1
CASRSPNWGLRAFF
TGTGCCAGCCGGTCACCTAACTGGGGGCTGCGAGCTTTCTTT
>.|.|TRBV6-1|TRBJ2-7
CASSYDSLRGPTSYEQYF
TGTGCCAGCAGTTACGATTCGTTGAGGGGACCGACCTCCTACGAGCAGTACTTC
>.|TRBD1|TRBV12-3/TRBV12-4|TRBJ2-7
CASSFYQGAKGEQYF
TGTGCCAGCAGTTTCTACCAGGGGGCAAAGGGCGAGCAGTACTTC
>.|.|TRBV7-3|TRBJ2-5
CASSLTGQGTETQYF
TGTGCCAGCAGCTTAACGGGCCAGGGAACAGAGACCCAGTACTTC
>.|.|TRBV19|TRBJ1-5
CASSIQGSGSNQPQHF
TGTGCCAGTAGTATTCAGGGTAGTGGGAGCAATCAGCCCCAGCATTTT
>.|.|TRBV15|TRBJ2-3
CATSRDSVLGTDTQYF
TGTGCCACCAGCAGAGATTCGGTCTTGGGCACAGATACGCAGTATTTT
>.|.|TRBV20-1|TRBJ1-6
CSAAAEYNSPLHF
TGCAGTGCCGCGGCAGAGTATAATTCACCCCTCCACTTT
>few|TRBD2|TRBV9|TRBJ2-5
CASSPGGTSGGAQETQYF
TGTGCCAGCAGCCCTGGGGGAACTAGCGGGGGTGCCCAAGAGACCCAGTACTTC
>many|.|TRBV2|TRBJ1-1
CASSEALGSTEAFF
TGTGCCAGCAGTGAAGCGCTAGGATCCACTGAAGCTTTCTTT
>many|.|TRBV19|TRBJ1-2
CASTKRTDRYGYTF
TGTGCCAGTACCAAACGAACCGACCGCTATGGCTACACCTTC
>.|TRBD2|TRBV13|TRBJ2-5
CASSLGGERKETQYF
TGTGCCAGCAGTCTGGGGGGGGAGCGAAAAGAGACCCAGTACTTC
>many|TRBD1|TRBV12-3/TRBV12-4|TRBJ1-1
CASSTTGGNTEAFF
TGTGCCAGCAGCACCACAGGGGGGAACACTGAAGCTTTCTTT
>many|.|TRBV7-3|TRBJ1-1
CASSQLVGVGTEAFF
TGTGCCAGCAGCCAACTGGTAGGGGTCGGCACTGAAGCTTTCTTT
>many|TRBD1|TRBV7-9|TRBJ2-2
CASSLRGGAYTGELFF
TGTGCCAGCAGCTTACGAGGGGGCGCTTACACCGGGGAGCTGTTTTTT
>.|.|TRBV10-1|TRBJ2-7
CASSNAQGKYEQYF
TGCGCCAGCAGTAATGCACAGGGTAAATACGAGCAGTACTTC
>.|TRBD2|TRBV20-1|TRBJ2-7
CSARDGRAPGYEQYF
TGCAGTGCTAGAGATGGGAGGGCACCCGGCTACGAGCAGTACTTC
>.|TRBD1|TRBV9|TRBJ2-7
CASSATGGLYEQYF
TGTGCCAGCAGCGCGACAGGGGGCCTCTACGAGCAGTACTTC
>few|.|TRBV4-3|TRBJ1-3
CASSQHKSSGNTIYF
TGCGCCAGCAGCCAACATAAGTCCTCTGGAAACACCATATATTTT
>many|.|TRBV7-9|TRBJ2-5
CASSFILLQETQYF
TGTGCCAGCAGCTTCATCCTCCTACAAGAGACCCAGTACTTC
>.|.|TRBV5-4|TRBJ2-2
CASSFKGGQTNTGELFF
TGTGCCAGCAGCTTCAAGGGTGGACAGACGAACACCGGGGAGCTGTTTTTT
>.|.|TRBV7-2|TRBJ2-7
CASSYSDPYEQYF
TGTGCCAGCAGCTACAGCGATCCCTACGAGCAGTACTTC
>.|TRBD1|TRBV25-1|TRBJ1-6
CASSGYGTGVNSPLHF
TGTGCCAGCAGTGGGTACGGGACAGGAGTCAATTCACCCCTCCACTTT